This T cell receptor (beta chain) was retrieved from a study of CD8 T cells in ankylosing spondylitis. The study, taken as a whole, reports: Reports of some motif variants in reactive arthritis synovial fluid and blood predate this one. Disease-linked clones bore a CD8+ phenotype and were relatively rare in peripheral blood. A motif in TCR beta, a set of under ten highly homologous variants, appeared characteristic of ankylosing spondylitis blood.

The sample holds many counts of this clonotype. Its antigen remains unidentified. This CDR3 is 17 amino acids long. Trimming cost V 1 base and J 0 bases, with 12 bases left between them. Libraries for TCR beta were made by quantitative 5'-RACE with molecular barcodes. MiXCR, applied by TCRdb to the 5' RACE reads, yields one record per CDR3 protein. The repertoire holds around 430,000 distinct CDR3 sequences, with 17% as singletons. This clonotype originated in a male donor with ankylosing spondylitis. The chain combines TRBV12-3 or TRBV12-4 with TRBJ2-2; D unresolved. The sample consisted of blood, either unsorted or a sorted T cell fraction (not recorded which). The CDR3 nucleotides read TGTGCCAGCAGTTTAGATCGGCTAACCACGAACACCGGGGAGCTGTTTTTT. This encodes CASSLDRLTTNTGELFF.